The T cell receptor beta chain described here comes from a study of T cell responses to AZD1222 COVID-19 vaccine. Study-wide results and limits: Recipients of AZD1222 seropositive at baseline numbered only 5 to 7.

Here immunoSEQ multiplex PCR was the method, and the copy in TCRdb shows in-frame clones only, minus some. The table shows 150,000 to 200,000 clones, with roughly 88% occurring only once. A word on this clone: Its target is not known.

The CDR3 runs 14 residues. Second-dose intervals near 4 or 12 weeks were combined. The sequence derives from an adult who received the AZD1222 COVID-19 vaccine. The chain uses TRBV1 and TRBJ1-2; the listed D gene, TRBD1, was not tested against the DNA. TRBV1 corresponds to a pseudogene. This material consisted of peripheral blood, taken 28 days after the second AZD1222 dose. The CDR3: CTSSRNRDGGGYTF. CDR3 DNA: TGCACCAGCAGCCGCAACAGGGATGGAGGTGGCTACACCTTC.